A single T cell receptor (beta chain) is shown here with its context. Its antigen is still unknown. No per-base quality is available; no much larger clone lies one base away. Donors were a few dozen systemically healthy Caucasian individuals from Russia aged roughly 6 to 100 years. Each donor gave approximately 10 milliliters of peripheral blood, collected into EDTA-treated Vacutainer tubes. PBMCs were isolated by Ficoll-Paque density-gradient centrifugation, with at least 6.5 million obtained per sample. Trizol reagent was used to extract total RNA from PBMCs, with at least 6 micrograms per sample. For every donor, flow cytometry on a PBMC aliquot measured the percentage of naive CD45RAhigh/CD27high T cells. Library preparation was by 5' RACE. Sequenced using an Illumina HiSeq 2500. The second PCR ran for roughly 7 to 12 cycles and used a J-beta primer mix along with a sample-barcoded 5' primer. Each TCR beta cDNA molecule received a unique molecular identifier from a template-switch 5' adaptor carrying 12 random nucleotides. Each sample yielded at least 2.5 million CDR3-containing paired-end reads. All of the RNA was converted into first-strand cDNA using the Mint cDNA synthesis kit, with a TRBC-specific oligonucleotide serving as the primer. Following uracil-DNA glycosylase treatment, all cDNA underwent a first 18-cycle PCR with the universal primers M1SS and BC2_uni_R. Per the source publication's procedure: For normalization, 1 million high-quality reads, each with a distinct molecular identifier, were randomly selected from each sample. Reads sharing molecular identifiers were discarded rather than binned into consensus sequences. MiTCR, with a Q25 quality threshold and the strictest error-elimination algorithm, was used for CDR3 identification, clonotype clustering and error correction. Lower-bound total TCR beta diversity was estimated with a nonparametric unseen species model using Euler transformation. TCRdb redid the processing of the public reads, applying fastp at Q25 and MiXCR, and retained in-frame beta chains. Each entry merges the rows of one CDR3 protein and shows their most common DNA and genes. Clone size and V and J calls follow TCRdb, not the original study. Counted in this sample were hundreds of thousands of distinct CDR3 sequences; roughly 56% of them appeared once. Of the sample, roughly 24% falls within the top ten clones.

Spanning cysteine to phenylalanine, the CDR3 consists of 14 amino acids. Only the CDR3 DNA is retained, 42 bases long and in frame from the first base. V sheds 3 bases and J sheds 4 bases, leaving 15 bases between their ends. CDR1 DFQATT and CDR2 SNEGSKA are derived from the germline V gene (reference sequence). The data derive from a study of blood T cells in healthy people across ages (dated by TCRdb to between 2015 and 2017). For the wider study: Template switching captured roughly one uniquely barcoded TCR beta cDNA molecule per two T cells in model experiments. The study measured age-related changes in TCR beta repertoire diversity using deep sequencing normalized with unique cDNA molecular identifiers. The donors were split into four age groups: young (average 16 years), middle-aged (about 40), aged (more than 60) and long-lived (about 74). To avoid experimental bias, donors of different ages were randomly spread across the sequencing lanes. The study analyzed two additional independent replicas of 1 million unique cDNA reads from the same blood draw for two donors, one aged 18 to 29 and one aged 80 or older.

Broad study findings and their caveats: The CMV infection status of donors was not known, potentially confounding age-related changes in expanded clonotypes. Conclusive comparison of naive and antigen-experienced compartments was prevented by the profiling of bulk unsorted PBMCs. A strong correlation was found between observed TCR beta diversity and the percentage of naive T cells measured by flow cytometry. Compared with the aged group, more naive CD4+ T cells, fewer expanded clones and increased TCR diversity were shown by the long-lived group, suggesting age selection. Observed TCR beta diversity per million T cells fell roughly linearly with age, and a significant reduction was already apparent by age approximately 41. Estimates of total diversity from one million sequenced T cells were regarded as lower bounds and underestimates.

This TCR was recovered from a man aged 35 to 55 in good health. The rearranged chain carries TRBV20-1 and TRBJ2-5; a tentative D call is TRBD1 (5 bases match). Sequencing input: blood. The CDR3: CSARDQGRGETQYF. In nucleotides, the sequence is TGCAGTGCTAGGGACCAGGGTCGCGGAGAGACCCAGTACTTC.